These 24 T cell receptor beta chains came from one sample sequenced in a study of follicular helper T cells after annual influenza vaccination. Sequencing was performed with immunoSEQ multiplex PCR; in TCRdb, only in-frame clones are kept and a portion is missing. The repertoire holds about 510 clones, approximately 80% seen once, with approximately 6.6% in the top ten. Stated time point: 2015-2016 season, pre-vaccination. The sample in question was CXCR5+ CD38+ circulating T follicular helper cells from blood, obtained on the day of influenza vaccination. Subset: circulating Tfh, non-naive CD4+CXCR5+PD-1+ (ICOS+CD38+ or ICOS-CD38-). These receptors all come from an adult who received the influenza vaccine.

The genes are TRBV28 and TRBJ2-2, with TRBD2 matching 9 bases. The CDR3 extends over 14 amino acids. In germline, CDR1 is MDHEN, CDR2 SYDVKM. The J segment lost 5 bases and the V segment lost 6 bases, leaving 4 bases of the junction unmatched. The CDR3 sequence is CASRGAGGTGELFF. The CDR3 DNA reads TGTGCCAGCAGGGGAGCGGGAGGTACCGGGGAGCTGTTTTTT.

The chain combines TRBV7-2 with TRBJ2-7, with D possibly being TRBD2 (6 bases). Germline values: CDR1 SGHTA, CDR2 FQGNSA. The V gene lost 3 bases and the J gene lost 5 bases, with 11 bases spanning the gap. CDR3 length equals 13 residues. Here the CDR3 reads CASSLGTLNEQYF. CDR3 in DNA: TGTGCCAGCAGCTTGGGGACTTTAAACGAGCAGTACTTC.

The rearrangement uses TRBV23-1 and TRBJ1-5; D not resolved. TRBV23-1 is an ORF; its function is uncertain. Trimming removed 0 bases from V and 7 bases from J, with 16 bases in between. The CDR3 runs to 16 residues. As DNA, the CDR3 is TGCGCCAGCAGTCAATCGGGGATCCCCCTCCACCAGCCCCAGCATTTT. It encodes CASSQSGIPLHQPQHF.

The chain has TRBV6-1 and TRBJ2-1; D may be TRBD2 (7 bases). CDR1 is MNHNS, CDR2 SASEGT, per germline. V was shortened by 4 bases and J by 4 bases, with 14 bases between the two germline ends. The length of the CDR3 is 15 residues. The CDR3 DNA follows: TGTGCCAGCAGTGCGGGGGGAGGGGGGTACAATGAGCAGTTCTTC. It specifies CASSAGGGGYNEQFF.

The table lists this clone with a count of one. The chain recombines TRBV11-2 with TRBJ2-5; 7 bases line up with TRBD1. The J segment lost 1 base and the V segment lost 3 bases, leaving 5 bases of the junction unmatched. This CDR3 region has 15 residues. The germline gives CDR1 SGHAT, CDR2 FQNNGV. CDR3 in DNA: TGTGCCAGCAGCTTTTACAGGGACAGCCAAGAGACCCAGTACTTC. This gives the protein CASSFYRDSQETQYF.

The chain is built from TRBV7-2 and TRBJ1-5; no definite D call. Germline V gene lookup returns CDR1 SGHTA and CDR2 FQGNSA. The V gene lost 6 bases and the J gene lost 7 bases, with 16 bases spanning the gap. This CDR3 region has 14 residues. The CDR3 loop reads CASRRTQEGQPQHF. The DNA for the CDR3 is TGTGCCAGCAGACGAACCCAGGAGGGCCAGCCCCAGCATTTT.

V and J are TRBV30 and TRBJ2-2; tentatively, D is TRBD1 or TRBD2 (5 bases each). The CDR3 covers 17 residues. Germline CDR1 and CDR2: GTSNPN and SVGIG (reference sequence). V lost 4 bases to trimming and J lost 5 bases, with 23 bases between them. In nucleotides, the CDR3 is TGTGCCTGGACACGATTTCCGCCGGGACCGTATACCGGGGAGCTGTTTTTT. Amino acid sequence: CAWTRFPPGPYTGELFF.

V gene TRBV29-1 combines with J gene TRBJ2-7; 8 nucleotides line up with TRBD1. The CDR3 runs to 11 residues. The V gene's germline CDR1 is SQVTM and CDR2 ANQGSEA. In DNA form, the CDR3 reads TGCAGTTACCGACAGGGGTACGAGCAGTACTTC. The encoded protein is CSYRQGYEQYF.

The V and J genes are TRBV20-1 and TRBJ2-7, with TRBD2 matching 9 bases. The CDR3 has 11 residues. V was clipped by 8 bases and J by 3 bases; unmatched bases: 2. Per germline, CDR1 DFQATT and CDR2 SNEGSKA (reference sequence). CDR3 sequence (DNA): TGCAGTAGCGGGAGGAACTACGAGCAGTACTTC. This sequence encodes CSSGRNYEQYF.

This chain connects TRBV4-2 to TRBJ2-5, with D possibly being TRBD1 (6 bases). Trimming pared 3 bases from V and 4 bases from J, leaving 27 bases between. This CDR3 is 19 amino acids long. Germline assignment: CDR1 LGHNA and CDR2 YNFKEQ. The CDR3 DNA sequence: TGTGCCAGCAGCCAGGTTTCAACAGGCATCAGGGGCCGCGGAGAGACCCAGTACTTC. Translating gives CASSQVSTGIRGRGETQYF.

The rearrangement joins TRBV4-1 to TRBJ2-7, with TRBD1 matching 7 bases. Germline V lookup: CDR1 MGHRA, CDR2 YSYEKL. V trimming: 0 bases; J trimming: 4 bases; junction bases outside the gene matches: 12. This CDR3 is built from 17 residues. The CDR3 loop reads CASSQETGRGSFYEQYF. For the CDR3, the DNA is TGCGCCAGCAGCCAAGAAACCGGCAGGGGGTCGTTTTACGAGCAGTACTTC.

This chain uses TRBV10-3 with TRBJ1-1; possibly TRBD1 for D (5 bases). Germline values: CDR1 ENHRY, CDR2 SYGVKD. CDR3 length: 13 amino acids. Trimming pared 10 bases from V and 2 bases from J, leaving 14 bases between. DNA of the CDR3: TGTGCCACAAACCAGGGACCAAACACTGAAGCTTTCTTT. It yields the protein CATNQGPNTEAFF.

V and J are TRBV2 and TRBJ1-5; D gene unclear. This CDR3 region has 13 residues. Trimming pared 5 bases from V and 3 bases from J, leaving 8 bases between. Germline V gives CDR1 SNHLY, CDR2 FYNNEI. The CDR3 bases are TGTGCCAGCAGTAAAAGGGCCAATCAGCCCCAGCATTTT. Translation: CASSKRANQPQHF.

This clone was counted once. Distinct nucleotide sequences in the sample also encode this CDR3. The chain employs TRBV11-1 and TRBJ2-1; D is ambiguous. CDR1 and CDR2 (germline): SGHAT, FQDESV (reference sequence). Trimming took off 4 bases at V and 0 bases at J, with 10 bases between the two ends. There are 15 residues in the CDR3. The DNA of the CDR3 is TGTGCCAGCAGCTCAAAGGCAGCCTCCTACAATGAGCAGTTCTTC. This translates into CASSSKAASYNEQFF.

Concerning this clone itself: At one end, the junction sequence differs from germline, possibly due to a read error. The CDR3 DNA is TGTGCCAGCAGCTCCGACAGGGGGCGGAACTATGGCTACATCTTC. Amino acids: CASSSDRGRNYGYIF. The V gene is TRBV7-2, the J gene TRBJ1-2; 10 positions agree with TRBD1. There are 15 residues in the CDR3. The V gene's germline CDR1 is SGHTA and CDR2 FQGNSA.

V gene TRBV5-8 combines with J gene TRBJ2-3, with 7 bases aligning to TRBD1. V lost 2 bases to trimming and J lost 0 bases; unmatched junction nucleotides: 3. This CDR3 has 15 amino acids. The germline CDR1 and CDR2 sequences are SGHTS and YDEGEE. The CDR3 is CASSLPGQSTDTQYF. CDR3 sequence (DNA): TGTGCCAGCAGCTTACCGGGACAGAGCACAGATACGCAGTATTTT.

V usage is TRBV10-3 and J usage is TRBJ2-4; 10 bases are a match to TRBD2. This CDR3 spans 17 amino acids. Germline V gives CDR1 ENHRY, CDR2 SYGVKD. The J segment lost 7 bases and the V segment lost 0 bases, leaving 9 bases of the junction unmatched. Written as DNA, the CDR3 is TGTGCCATCAGTGAGTCGGTAGCGGGAGGATCGGCGAACATTCAGTACTTC. The encoded protein is CAISESVAGGSANIQYF.

The genes are TRBV10-1 and TRBJ2-2; tentatively, D is TRBD1 (6 bases). This CDR3 is built from 15 residues. V was clipped by 3 bases and J by 1 base, with 9 bases between them. Germline V gene lookup returns CDR1 WNHNN and CDR2 SYGVQD (reference sequence). CDR3 residues: CASSDARGNTGELFF. In DNA, the CDR3 is TGCGCCAGCAGTGACGCCAGGGGGAACACCGGGGAGCTGTTTTTT.

The J gene is TRBJ2-3, the V gene TRBV2; D is possibly TRBD1 (6 bases). The V and J ends lost 6 bases and 2 bases respectively, with 18 bases between them. Germline lookup yields CDR1 SNHLY and CDR2 FYNNEI. This CDR3 has 16 residues. CDR3 nucleotides: TGTGCCAGCAGCCCTACAGGGCTACAGGACACAGATACGCAGTATTTT. This translates into CASSPTGLQDTDTQYF.

This rearrangement joins TRBV6-6 to TRBJ1-5; D remains unclear. The CDR3 spans 15 residues. V was cut by 0 bases and J by 6 bases, with 12 bases left in between. CDR1 and CDR2 (germline): MNHNY, SVGAGI (reference sequence). The CDR3 DNA is TGTGCCAGCAGTTACTCTCAAAATAACGGTCAGCCCCAGCATTTT. Protein product: CASSYSQNNGQPQHF.

J is TRBJ2-5 and V is TRBV20-1; D not resolved. The germline V gene has CDR1 DFQATT and CDR2 SNEGSKA (reference sequence). This CDR3 contains 11 residues. The V end lost 0 bases, the J end lost 5 bases, and 4 bases lay between the germline ends. The CDR3 loop reads CSARDHETQYF. CDR3 sequence (DNA): TGCAGTGCTAGAGATCACGAGACCCAGTACTTC.

This clone was seen a few times. The J gene is TRBJ1-2, the V gene TRBV7-3, with TRBD1 matching 11 bases. This CDR3 region has 14 residues. The V gene's germline CDR1 is SGHTA and CDR2 FQGTGA. V lost 5 bases and J lost 6; bases outside the gene matches: 5. CDR3 in amino acids: CASSPGQGGNGYTF. The CDR3 region has the DNA TGTGCCAGCAGCCCGGGACAGGGGGGAAATGGCTACACCTTC.

The chain recombines TRBV7-8 with TRBJ2-5, with 8 bases aligning to TRBD1. J lost 2 bases, V lost 5 bases, and 4 bases had no gene match. This CDR3 is built from 14 residues. The germline gives CDR1 SGHVS, CDR2 FQNEAQ. CDR3 DNA sequence: TGTGCCAGCAGCCAGGACAGGGATCAAGAGACCCAGTACTTC. This codes for CASSQDRDQETQYF. Combining the CDR3 with reference TRBV7-8 and TRBJ2-5 gives the whole variable domain GAGVSQSPRYKVAKRGQDVALRCDPISGHVSLFWYQQALGQGPEFLTYFQNEAQLDKSGLPSDRFFAERPEGSVSTLKIQRTQQEDSAVYLCASSQDRDQETQYFGPGTRLLVL.

This clone was seen a few times. The genes are TRBV7-3 and TRBJ1-2; D is possibly TRBD1 (6 bases). V was cut by 5 bases and J by 8 bases, with 21 bases left in between. The CDR3 spans 15 residues. Per germline, CDR1 SGHTA and CDR2 FQGTGA. The CDR3 bases are TGTGCCAGCAGCCCCCGGGGGGGGACATCGGAGGGCTACACCTTC. As protein: CASSPRGGTSEGYTF.